These 7 T cell receptor beta chains were all obtained from the same sample, sequenced in a study of neoadjuvant anti-PD-1 for oral cavity cancer (dated by TCRdb to the early 2020s). Read against the paper, the sample's time point label means: after neoadjuvant nivolumab, at surgical resection. Preparation of the library involved the immunoSEQ multiplex PCR assay. Held by TCRdb, this immuneACCESS table contains in-frame sequences only and omits some clones. Under half of the omission traces to an unresolved V gene where checked; the cause of the rest is unknown. The table for this sample lists some 10,000 clones; around 60% of them were counted only once. Of the sample, approximately 8.1% is held by the ten largest clones. Sample: tumor tissue, taken after nivolumab (anti-PD-1) treatment. These receptors originate from a person between 35 and 79 years old with oral cavity squamous cell carcinoma.

The chain uses TRBV5-6 and TRBJ1-5; TRBD1 matches 8 bases. V lost 2 bases to trimming and J lost 2 bases; unmatched junction nucleotides: 6. CDR1 and CDR2 from the germline V gene are SGHDT and YYEEEE. The length of the CDR3 is 16 residues. CDR3 residues: CASSLQGGGGNQPQHF. The CDR3 region has the DNA TGTGCCAGCAGCTTACAGGGGGGGGGCGGCAATCAGCCCCAGCATTTT.

The chain couples TRBV5-4 to TRBJ1-2; D is unresolved. CDR3 length equals 19 residues. Germline V gene sequence: CDR1 SGHNT, CDR2 YYREEE (reference sequence). With 4 bases removed from V and 0 bases from J, the gap between germline ends came to 25 bases. CDR3 amino acids: CASSRGGGGRERANYGYTF. The CDR3 DNA is TGTGCCAGCAGCCGTGGAGGCGGTGGGAGAGAAAGAGCTAACTATGGCTACACCTTC.

This clone was picked up a small number of times. This chain connects TRBV10-3 to TRBJ2-7; D unclear. This CDR3 has 12 amino acids. With 4 bases removed from V and 5 bases from J, the gap between germline ends came to 9 bases. Germline loops: CDR1 ENHRY, CDR2 SYGVKD. CDR3 in amino acids: CAISASGNEQYF. The CDR3, as DNA: TGTGCCATCAGTGCCTCAGGCAACGAGCAGTACTTC.

The chain employs TRBV6-4 and TRBJ1-2; possibly TRBD1 for D (6 bases). There are 13 residues in the CDR3. Germline-derived CDR1 and CDR2 are MRHNA and SNTAGT. Trimming removed 2 bases from V and 8 bases from J, with 12 bases in between. CDR3 in DNA: TGTGCCAGCAGTGACCTAGGGGGGTCCGGCTACACCTTC. The encoded protein is CASSDLGGSGYTF.

This clone has only a few counts. The chain has TRBV2 and TRBJ2-7; D might be TRBD2 (6 bases). CDR1 and CDR2 (germline): SNHLY, FYNNEI. CDR3 size: 13 residues. V was pared by 6 bases and J by 7 bases, with 16 bases between. The CDR3 DNA reads TGTGCCAGCAGCCGGTTGGGGGGTACTGAGCAGTACTTC. It encodes CASSRLGGTEQYF.

The V and J genes are TRBV28 and TRBJ1-2, with D possibly TRBD1 on 5 matching bases. Trimming removed 3 bases at V and 4 bases at J, with 12 bases between. From germline, CDR1 is MDHEN and CDR2 SYDVKM. The CDR3 contains 14 residues. This CDR3 reads CASSFVGGTYGYTF. The CDR3 nucleotides read TGTGCCAGCAGTTTCGTCGGGGGGACCTATGGCTACACCTTC.

In DNA form, the CDR3 reads TGCGCCAGCAGCCGGGGGCAGGTCGGGGACGACGCCGAAAAACTGTTTTTT. Residues: CASSRGQVGDDAEKLFF. V is TRBV5-1 and J is TRBJ1-4, with a possible D match to TRBD1 (6 bases). Deletions cut 4 bases from V and 8 bases from J, with 24 bases between. Germline loops: CDR1 SGHRS, CDR2 YFSETQ. The CDR3 spans 17 residues. The full variable domain, rest sourced from reference TRBV5-1 and TRBJ1-4, is KAGVTQTPRYLIKTRGQQVTLSCSPISGHRSVSWYQQTPGQGLQFLFEYFSETQRNKGNFPGRFSGRQFSNSRSEMNVSTLELGDSALYLCASSRGQVGDDAEKLFFGSGTQLSVL.